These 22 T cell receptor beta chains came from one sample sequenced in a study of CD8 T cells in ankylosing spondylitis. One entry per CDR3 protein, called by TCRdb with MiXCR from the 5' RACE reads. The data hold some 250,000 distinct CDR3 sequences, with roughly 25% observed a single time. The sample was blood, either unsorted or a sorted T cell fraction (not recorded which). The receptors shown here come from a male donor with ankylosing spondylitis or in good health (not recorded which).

CDR3 coding DNA: TGTGCCATCAGAGCCAACCCGGGACAGGGGAATGAAAAACTGTTTTTT. This sequence encodes CAIRANPGQGNEKLFF. The chain couples TRBV10-3 to TRBJ1-4; 10 bases agree with TRBD1. This CDR3 comprises 16 residues. Germline V gene lookup returns CDR1 ENHRY and CDR2 SYGVKD. V lost 6 bases and J lost 5; bases outside the gene matches: 9.

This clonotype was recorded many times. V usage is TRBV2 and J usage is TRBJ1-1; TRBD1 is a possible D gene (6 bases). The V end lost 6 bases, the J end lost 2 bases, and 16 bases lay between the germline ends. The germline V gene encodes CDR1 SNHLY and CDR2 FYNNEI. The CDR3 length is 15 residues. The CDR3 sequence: CASRDSPVSNTEAFF. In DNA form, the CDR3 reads TGTGCCAGCAGGGACAGTCCAGTGAGCAACACTGAAGCTTTCTTT.

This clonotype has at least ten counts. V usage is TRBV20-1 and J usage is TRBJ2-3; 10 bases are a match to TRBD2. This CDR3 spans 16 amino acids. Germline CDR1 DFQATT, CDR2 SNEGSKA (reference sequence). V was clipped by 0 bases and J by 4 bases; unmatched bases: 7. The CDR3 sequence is CSARDFASGGADTQYF. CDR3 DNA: TGCAGTGCTAGAGATTTTGCTAGCGGGGGTGCAGATACGCAGTATTTT.

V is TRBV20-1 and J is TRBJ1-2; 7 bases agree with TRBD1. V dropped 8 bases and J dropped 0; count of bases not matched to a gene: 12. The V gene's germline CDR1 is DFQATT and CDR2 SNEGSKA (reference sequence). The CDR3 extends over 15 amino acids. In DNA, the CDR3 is TGCAGTATGGAAACCCTGGGACAGTCTAACTATGGCTACACCTTC. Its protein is CSMETLGQSNYGYTF.

Here the CDR3 reads CASRIRRLNTEAFF. The CDR3 nucleotides read TGTGCCAGCAGAATACGGCGGTTGAACACTGAAGCTTTCTTT. J is TRBJ1-1 and V is TRBV12-3 or TRBV12-4; D remains ambiguous. The CDR3 covers 14 residues. V was pared by 6 bases and J by 0 bases, with 11 bases between.

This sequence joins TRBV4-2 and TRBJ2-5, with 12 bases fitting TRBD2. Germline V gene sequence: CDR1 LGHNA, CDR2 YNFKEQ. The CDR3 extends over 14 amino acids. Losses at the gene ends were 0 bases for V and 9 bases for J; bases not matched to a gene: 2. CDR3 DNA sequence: TGTGCCAGCAGCCAAGATCCTAGCGGGGGGGCCCAGTACTTC. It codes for CASSQDPSGGAQYF.

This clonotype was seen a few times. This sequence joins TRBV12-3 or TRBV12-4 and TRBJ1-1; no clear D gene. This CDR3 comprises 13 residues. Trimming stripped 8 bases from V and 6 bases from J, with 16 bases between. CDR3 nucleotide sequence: TGTGCCAGCGGATTAAGGGAAATGGCTGAAGCTTTCTTT. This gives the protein CASGLREMAEAFF.

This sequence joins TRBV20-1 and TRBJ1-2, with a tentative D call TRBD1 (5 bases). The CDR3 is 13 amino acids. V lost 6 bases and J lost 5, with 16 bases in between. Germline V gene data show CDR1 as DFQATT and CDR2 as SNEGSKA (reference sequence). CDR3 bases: TGCAGTGCCGCTCCTAGGGGACGGTATGGCTACACCTTC. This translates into CSAAPRGRYGYTF.

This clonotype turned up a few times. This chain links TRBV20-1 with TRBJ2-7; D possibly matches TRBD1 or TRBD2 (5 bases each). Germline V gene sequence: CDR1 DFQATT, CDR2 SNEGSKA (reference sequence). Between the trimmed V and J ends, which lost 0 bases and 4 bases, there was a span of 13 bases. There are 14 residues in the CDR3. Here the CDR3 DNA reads TGCAGTGCTAGAGAGGGTGGGGGTACGTACGAGCAGTACTTC. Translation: CSAREGGGTYEQYF.

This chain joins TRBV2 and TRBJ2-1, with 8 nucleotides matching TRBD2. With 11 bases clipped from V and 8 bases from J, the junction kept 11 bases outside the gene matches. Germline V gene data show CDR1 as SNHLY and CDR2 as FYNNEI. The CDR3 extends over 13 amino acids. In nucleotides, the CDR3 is TGTGCCGGCCGGGGGGGCGGAAGTTATGAGCAGTTCTTC. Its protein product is CAGRGGGSYEQFF.

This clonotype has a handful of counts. This CDR3 reads CSARDRVSTPTSPLHF. In DNA form, the CDR3 reads TGCAGTGCTAGAGATCGTGTCAGTACTCCGACTTCACCCCTCCACTTT. This rearrangement joins TRBV20-1 to TRBJ1-6; D remains unclear. This CDR3 is built from 16 residues. Between the trimmed V and J ends, which lost 0 bases and 9 bases, there was a span of 18 bases. The germline V gene has CDR1 DFQATT and CDR2 SNEGSKA (reference sequence).

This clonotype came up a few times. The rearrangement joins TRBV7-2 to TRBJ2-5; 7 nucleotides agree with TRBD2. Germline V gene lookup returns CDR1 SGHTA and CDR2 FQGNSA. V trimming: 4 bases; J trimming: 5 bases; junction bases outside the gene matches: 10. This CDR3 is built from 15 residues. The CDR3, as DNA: TGTGCCAGCAGCTACCTCGGGTCAGCGGGGGAGACCCAGTACTTC. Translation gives CASSYLGSAGETQYF.

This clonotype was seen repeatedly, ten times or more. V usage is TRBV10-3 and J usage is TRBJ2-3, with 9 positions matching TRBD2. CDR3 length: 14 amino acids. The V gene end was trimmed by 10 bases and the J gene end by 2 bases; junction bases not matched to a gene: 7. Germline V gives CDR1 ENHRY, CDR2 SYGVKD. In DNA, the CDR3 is TGTGCCACCCGGCCGGGACTAGCCACAGATACGCAGTATTTT. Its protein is CATRPGLATDTQYF.

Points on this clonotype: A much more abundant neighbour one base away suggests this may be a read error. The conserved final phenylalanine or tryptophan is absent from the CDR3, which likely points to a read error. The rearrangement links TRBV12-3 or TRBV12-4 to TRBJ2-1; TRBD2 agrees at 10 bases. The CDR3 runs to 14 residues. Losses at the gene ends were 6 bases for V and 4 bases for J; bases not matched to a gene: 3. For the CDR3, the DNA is TGTGCCAGCAGGGAGCGGGGGGGGTACAATGAGCAGTTCTCC. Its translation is CASRERGGYNEQFS.

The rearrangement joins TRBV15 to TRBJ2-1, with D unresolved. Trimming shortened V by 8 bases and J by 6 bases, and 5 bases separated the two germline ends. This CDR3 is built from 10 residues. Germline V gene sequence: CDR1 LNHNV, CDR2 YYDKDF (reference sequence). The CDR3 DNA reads TGTGCCACCTTAGCCAATGAGCAGTTCTTC. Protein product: CATLANEQFF.

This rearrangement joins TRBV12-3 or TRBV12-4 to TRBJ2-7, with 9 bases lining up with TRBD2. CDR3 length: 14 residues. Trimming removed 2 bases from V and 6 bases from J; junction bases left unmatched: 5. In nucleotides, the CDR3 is TGTGCCAGCAGTTTACGGCGGGGGGGCGTCGAGCAGTACTTC. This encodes CASSLRRGGVEQYF.

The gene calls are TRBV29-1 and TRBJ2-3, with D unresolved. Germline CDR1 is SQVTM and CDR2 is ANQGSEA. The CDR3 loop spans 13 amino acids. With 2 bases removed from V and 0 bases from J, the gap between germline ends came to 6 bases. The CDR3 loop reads CSVESESTDTQYF. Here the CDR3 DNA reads TGCAGCGTTGAATCAGAGAGCACAGATACGCAGTATTTT.

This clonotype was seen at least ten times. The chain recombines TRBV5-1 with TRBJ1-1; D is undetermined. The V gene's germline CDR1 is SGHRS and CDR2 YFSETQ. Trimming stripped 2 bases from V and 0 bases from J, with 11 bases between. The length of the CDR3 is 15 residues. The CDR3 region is CASSFFVRMNTEAFF. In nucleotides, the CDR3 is TGCGCCAGCAGCTTTTTCGTACGGATGAACACTGAAGCTTTCTTT.

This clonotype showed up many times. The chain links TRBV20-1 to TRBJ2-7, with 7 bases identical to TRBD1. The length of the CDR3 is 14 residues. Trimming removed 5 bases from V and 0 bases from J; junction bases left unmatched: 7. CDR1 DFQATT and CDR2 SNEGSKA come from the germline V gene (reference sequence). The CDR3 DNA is TGCAGTGCTTCGGACAGGACGATCTCCTACGAGCAGTACTTC. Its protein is CSASDRTISYEQYF.

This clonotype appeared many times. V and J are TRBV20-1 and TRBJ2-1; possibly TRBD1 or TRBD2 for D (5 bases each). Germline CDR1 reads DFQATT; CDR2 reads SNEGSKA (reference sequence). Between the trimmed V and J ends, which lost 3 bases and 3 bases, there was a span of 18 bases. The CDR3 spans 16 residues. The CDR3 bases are TGCAGTGCTAGGGGGAGTCAGGGCAGGGTCTACAATGAGCAGTTCTTC. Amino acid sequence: CSARGSQGRVYNEQFF.

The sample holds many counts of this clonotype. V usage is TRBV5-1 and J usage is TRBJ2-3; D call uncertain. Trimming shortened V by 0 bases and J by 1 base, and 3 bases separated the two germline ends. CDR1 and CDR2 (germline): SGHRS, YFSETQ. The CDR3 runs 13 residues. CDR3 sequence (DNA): TGCGCCAGCAGCTTGGACGGCACAGATACGCAGTATTTT. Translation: CASSLDGTDTQYF.

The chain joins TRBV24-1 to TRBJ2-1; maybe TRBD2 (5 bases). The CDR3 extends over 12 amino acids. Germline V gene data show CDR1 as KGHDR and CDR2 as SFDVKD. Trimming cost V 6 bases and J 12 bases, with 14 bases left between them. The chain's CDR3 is CATSQSEDWQFF. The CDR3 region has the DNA TGTGCCACCAGTCAATCGGAGGATTGGCAGTTCTTC.